The subject of this entry is one T cell receptor beta chain. Its antigen is unknown. These data originate in a study of cytomegalovirus exposure and HLA in healthy donors. Whole-study findings and limits: The productive fraction for most TCR beta V segments was about 90% or about 30% in an earlier analysis. Among CMV-associated TCR beta chains, most appeared HLA-restricted in a later analysis. Reports showed the classifier diagnosing cytomegalovirus status with high specificity and sensitivity.

13 Jbeta primers and 60 Vbeta primers were used for the PCR. Source study methods: Around 76 million unique TCR beta chains, 9.5 million to 14 million shared, were counted in a later analysis. The assay was immunoSEQ multiplex PCR, and TCRdb's table has in-frame clones only and misses some. The D gene and trimming were derived from the DNA, and the V and J assignments and clone size from that table. Of 200,000 to 250,000 clones detected, about 89% appear once; the ten largest clones hold roughly 1%. This TCR was recovered from a woman younger than 30 in good health and CMV-seronegative. The specimen was PBMCs.

The CDR3 nucleotides read TGTGCCAGTAGTGAAAGGGGCCTCGGAAAACTGTTTTTT. Residues: CASSERGLGKLFF. The chain carries TRBV19 and TRBJ1-4; possible D gene TRBD1, 5 bases. Germline CDR1 reads LNHDA; CDR2 reads SQIVND (reference sequence). This CDR3 has 13 amino acids. V lost 5 bases, J lost 10 bases, and 14 bases lay in between.